Each of the 9 T cell receptor beta chains below was sequenced from the same sample in a study of cytomegalovirus exposure and HLA in healthy donors. This PCR relied on a set of 60 Vbeta primers and 13 Jbeta primers. TCRdb's copy holds only in-frame clones and misses some; the assay was immunoSEQ multiplex PCR. The repertoire holds some 140,000 clones, with 79% as singletons. The sequencing input was PBMCs. The receptor source for this set is a man aged 25-45 years in good health and CMV-seropositive.

This clone was detected only a few times. The chain employs TRBV5-4 and TRBJ1-3, with D hard to call. V lost 1 base and J 0 bases, leaving 8 bases between the germline ends. Germline V gene sequence: CDR1 SGHNT, CDR2 YYREEE (reference sequence). The CDR3 length is 15 residues. This chain's CDR3 is CASSLIQSSGNTIYF. The CDR3 DNA follows: TGTGCCAGCAGCTTGATACAGAGCTCTGGAAACACCATATATTTT. Looking up the rest from reference TRBV5-4 and TRBJ1-3 gives the full variable domain: ETGVTQSPTHLIKTRGQQVTLRCSSQSGHNTVSWYQQALGQGPQFIFQYYREEENGRGNFPPRFSGLQFPNYSSELNVNALELDDSALYLCASSLIQSSGNTIYFGEGSWLTVV.

The sample holds one count of this clone. The rearrangement joins TRBV6-1 to TRBJ1-2; 9 bases align to TRBD1. Germline CDR1 and CDR2: MNHNS and SASEGT. The CDR3 runs 17 residues. Losses at the gene ends were 4 bases for V and 4 bases for J; bases not matched to a gene: 13. This CDR3 reads CASSAPRPGTGLYGYTF. The CDR3 coding sequence is TGTGCCAGCAGTGCTCCTCGTCCGGGGACAGGGCTCTATGGCTACACCTTC.

The chain's CDR3 is CASSDRTAGDYGYTF. CDR3 DNA: TGTGCCAGCAGTGATCGGACAGCTGGGGACTATGGCTACACCTTC. V and J are TRBV6-1 and TRBJ1-2; D might be TRBD1 (6 bases). This CDR3 comprises 15 residues. Trimming took 3 bases from V and 3 from J, leaving 14 bases between them. The germline V gene encodes CDR1 MNHNS and CDR2 SASEGT.

The chain combines TRBV30 with TRBJ1-1; maybe TRBD1 (6 bases). From germline, CDR1 is GTSNPN and CDR2 SVGIG (reference sequence). The CDR3 runs to 14 residues. V lost 0 bases and J lost 1, with 9 bases in between. CDR3 nucleotide sequence: TGTGCCTGGAGTGTCGGACAGACGAACACTGAAGCTTTCTTT. Its translation: CAWSVGQTNTEAFF.

The rearrangement links TRBV9 to TRBJ1-4; 11 nucleotides match TRBD1. The CDR3 consists of 15 residues. V gave up 3 bases and J gave up 3 bases; unmatched junction bases: 1. The germline CDR1 and CDR2 sequences are SGDLS and YYNGEE. CDR3 sequence reads: CASSGGQGANEKLFF. DNA for the CDR3: TGTGCCAGCAGCGGGGGACAGGGGGCTAATGAAAAACTGTTTTTT.

The chain has TRBV7-6 and TRBJ2-7; TRBD2 might be the D (6 bases). CDR1 is SGHVS and CDR2 is FNYEAQ in the germline V gene. Trimming shortened V by 4 bases and J by 9 bases, and 16 bases separated the two germline ends. CDR3 size: 13 residues. CDR3 sequence: CASSSRDSGGQYF. CDR3 DNA: TGTGCCAGCAGCTCCCGGGACTCAGGTGGGCAGTACTTC.

This clone was observed a few times. J is TRBJ2-7 and V is TRBV28, with 9 bases identical to TRBD2. The CDR3 covers 15 residues. V was clipped by 6 bases and J by 0 bases; unmatched bases: 6. CDR1 is MDHEN, CDR2 SYDVKM, per germline. The CDR3 loop is CASRGGLASSYEQYF. The CDR3 DNA reads as TGTGCCAGCAGGGGAGGACTAGCGTCCTCCTACGAGCAGTACTTC.

The chain carries TRBV29-1 and TRBJ2-1; the match to TRBD2 covers 8 bases. In germline, CDR1 is SQVTM, CDR2 ANQGSEA. The CDR3 runs to 13 residues. V shed 4 bases, J shed 5 bases, and the junction held 4 bases outside the gene matches. The CDR3 bases are TGCAGCGTTGGAGGCGGGGGGAACAATGAGCAGTTCTTC. Amino acid sequence: CSVGGGGNNEQFF.

The chain carries TRBV5-1 and TRBJ2-7; 10 bases align to TRBD1. This CDR3 is 14 amino acids long. Germline V gene data show CDR1 as SGHRS and CDR2 as YFSETQ. V lost 4 bases to trimming and J lost 3 bases; unmatched junction nucleotides: 4. CDR3 nucleotides: TGCGCCAGCAGCCCGGGACAGGGGATCTACGAGCAGTACTTC. Translated: CASSPGQGIYEQYF. Combining the CDR3 with reference TRBV5-1 and TRBJ2-7 gives the whole variable domain KAGVTQTPRYLIKTRGQQVTLSCSPISGHRSVSWYQQTPGQGLQFLFEYFSETQRNKGNFPGRFSGRQFSNSRSEMNVSTLELGDSALYLCASSPGQGIYEQYFGPGTRLTVT.